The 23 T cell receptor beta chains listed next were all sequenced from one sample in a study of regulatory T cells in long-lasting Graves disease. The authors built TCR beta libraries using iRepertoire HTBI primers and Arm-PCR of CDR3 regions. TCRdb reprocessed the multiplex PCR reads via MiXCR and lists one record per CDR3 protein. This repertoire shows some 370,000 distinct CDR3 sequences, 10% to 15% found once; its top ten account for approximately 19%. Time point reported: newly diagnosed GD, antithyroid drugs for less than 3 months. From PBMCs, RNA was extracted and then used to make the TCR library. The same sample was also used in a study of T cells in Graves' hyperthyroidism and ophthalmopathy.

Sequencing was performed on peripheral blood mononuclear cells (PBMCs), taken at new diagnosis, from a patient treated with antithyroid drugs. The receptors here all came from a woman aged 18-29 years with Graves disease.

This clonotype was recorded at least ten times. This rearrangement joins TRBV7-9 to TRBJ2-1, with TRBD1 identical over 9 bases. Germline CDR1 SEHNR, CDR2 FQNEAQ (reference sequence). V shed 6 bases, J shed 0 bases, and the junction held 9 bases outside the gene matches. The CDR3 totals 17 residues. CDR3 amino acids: CASSSTGGRSSYNEQFF. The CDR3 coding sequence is TGTGCCAGCAGTTCGACAGGGGGAAGGAGCTCCTACAATGAGCAGTTCTTC.

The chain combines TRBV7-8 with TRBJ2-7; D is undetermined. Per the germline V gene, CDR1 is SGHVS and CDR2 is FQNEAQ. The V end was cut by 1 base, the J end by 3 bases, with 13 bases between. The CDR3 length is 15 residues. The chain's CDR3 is CASSLDPALSYEQYF. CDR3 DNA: TGTGCCAGCAGCTTAGACCCAGCCTTGAGCTACGAGCAGTACTTC.

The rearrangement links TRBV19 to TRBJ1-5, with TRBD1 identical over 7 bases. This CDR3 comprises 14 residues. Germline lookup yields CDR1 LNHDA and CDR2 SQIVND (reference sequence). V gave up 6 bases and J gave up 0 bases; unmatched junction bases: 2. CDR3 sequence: CASSGQVSNQPQHF. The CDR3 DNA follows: TGTGCCAGTAGCGGACAGGTTAGCAATCAGCCCCAGCATTTT.

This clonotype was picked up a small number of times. The CDR3 region is CASSPPSGNRNNEQFF. The CDR3 DNA sequence: TGTGCCAGCTCACCACCCTCCGGGAACAGAAACAATGAGCAGTTCTTC. This sequence joins TRBV18 and TRBJ2-1, with a weak D call TRBD2 (5 bases). Germline-derived CDR1 and CDR2 are KGHSH and LQKENI. Trimming removed 0 bases at V and 5 bases at J, with 14 bases between. CDR3 length: 16 residues.

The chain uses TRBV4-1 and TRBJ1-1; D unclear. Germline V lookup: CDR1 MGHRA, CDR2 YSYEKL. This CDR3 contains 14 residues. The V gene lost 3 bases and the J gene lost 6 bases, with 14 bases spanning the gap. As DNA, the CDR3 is TGCGCCAGCAGCCAGCAAGGTTCCCTTTCTGAAGCTTTCTTT. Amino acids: CASSQQGSLSEAFF.

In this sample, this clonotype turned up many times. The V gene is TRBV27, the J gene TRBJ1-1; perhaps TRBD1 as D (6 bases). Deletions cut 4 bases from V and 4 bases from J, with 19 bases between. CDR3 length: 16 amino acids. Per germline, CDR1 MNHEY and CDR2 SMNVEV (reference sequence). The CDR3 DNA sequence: TGTGCCAGCAGTTACCTAGGGGGGTTAAGGCGCACTGAAGCTTTCTTT. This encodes CASSYLGGLRRTEAFF.

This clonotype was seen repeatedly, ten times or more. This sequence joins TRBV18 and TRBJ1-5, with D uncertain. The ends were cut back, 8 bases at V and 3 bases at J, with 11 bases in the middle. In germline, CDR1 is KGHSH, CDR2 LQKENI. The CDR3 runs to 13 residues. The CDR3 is CASSRDLNQPQHF. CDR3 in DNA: TGTGCCAGCAGTCGCGACCTCAATCAGCCCCAGCATTTT.

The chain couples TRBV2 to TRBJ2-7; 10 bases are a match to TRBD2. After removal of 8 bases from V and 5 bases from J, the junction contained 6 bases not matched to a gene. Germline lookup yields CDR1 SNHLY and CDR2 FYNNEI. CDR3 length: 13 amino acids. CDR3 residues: CASYTSGADEQYV. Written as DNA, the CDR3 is TGTGCCAGCTATACTAGCGGGGCGGACGAGCAGTACGTC.

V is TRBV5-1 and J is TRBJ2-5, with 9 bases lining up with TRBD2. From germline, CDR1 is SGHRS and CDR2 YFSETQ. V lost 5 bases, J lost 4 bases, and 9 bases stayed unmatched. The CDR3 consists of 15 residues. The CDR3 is CASRSGTSLLETQYF. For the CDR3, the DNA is TGCGCCAGCAGATCCGGGACTAGCTTATTAGAGACCCAGTACTTC. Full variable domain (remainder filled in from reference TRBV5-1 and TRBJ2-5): KAGVTQTPRYLIKTRGQQVTLSCSPISGHRSVSWYQQTPGQGLQFLFEYFSETQRNKGNFPGRFSGRQFSNSRSEMNVSTLELGDSALYLCASRSGTSLLETQYFGPGTRLLVL.

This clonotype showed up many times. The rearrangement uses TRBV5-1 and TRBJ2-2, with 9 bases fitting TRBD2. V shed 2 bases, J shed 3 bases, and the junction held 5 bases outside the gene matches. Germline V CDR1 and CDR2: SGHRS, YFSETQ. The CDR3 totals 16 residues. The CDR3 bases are TGCGCCAGCAGCTTTAGCGGGAGAGTGGACACCGGGGAGCTGTTTTTT. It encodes CASSFSGRVDTGELFF.

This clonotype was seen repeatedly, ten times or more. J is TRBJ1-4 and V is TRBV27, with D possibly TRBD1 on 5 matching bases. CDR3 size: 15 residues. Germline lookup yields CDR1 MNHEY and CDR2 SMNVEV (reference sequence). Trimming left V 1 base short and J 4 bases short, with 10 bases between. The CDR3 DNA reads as TGTGCCAGCAGTTTATTATCGGGGCTTAATGAAAAACTGTTTTTT. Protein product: CASSLLSGLNEKLFF.

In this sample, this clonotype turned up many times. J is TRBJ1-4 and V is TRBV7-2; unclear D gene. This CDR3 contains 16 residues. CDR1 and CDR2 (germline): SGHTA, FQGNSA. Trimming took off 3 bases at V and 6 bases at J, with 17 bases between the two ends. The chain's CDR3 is CASSLRASEVYEKLFF. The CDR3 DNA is TGTGCCAGCAGCTTGCGGGCGTCGGAGGTCTATGAAAAACTGTTTTTT.

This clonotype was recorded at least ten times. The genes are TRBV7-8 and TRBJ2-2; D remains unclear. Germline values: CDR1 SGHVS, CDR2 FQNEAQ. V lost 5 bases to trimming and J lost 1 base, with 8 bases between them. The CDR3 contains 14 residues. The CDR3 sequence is CASSPRGNTGELFF. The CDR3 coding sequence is TGTGCCAGCAGCCCCAGAGGGAACACCGGGGAGCTGTTTTTT.

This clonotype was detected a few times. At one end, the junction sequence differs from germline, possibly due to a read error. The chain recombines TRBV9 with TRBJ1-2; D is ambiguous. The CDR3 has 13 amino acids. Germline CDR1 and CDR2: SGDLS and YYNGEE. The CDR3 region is CASADTIPGESYF. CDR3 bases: TGTGCCAGCGCCGATACAATTCCGGGAGAATCTTACTTC.

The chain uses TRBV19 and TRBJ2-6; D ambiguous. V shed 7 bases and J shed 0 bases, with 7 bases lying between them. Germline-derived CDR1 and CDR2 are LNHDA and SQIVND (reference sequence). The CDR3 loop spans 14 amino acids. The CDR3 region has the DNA TGTGCCAGTATGAAGGACTCTGGGGCCAACGTCCTGACTTTC. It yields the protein CASMKDSGANVLTF.

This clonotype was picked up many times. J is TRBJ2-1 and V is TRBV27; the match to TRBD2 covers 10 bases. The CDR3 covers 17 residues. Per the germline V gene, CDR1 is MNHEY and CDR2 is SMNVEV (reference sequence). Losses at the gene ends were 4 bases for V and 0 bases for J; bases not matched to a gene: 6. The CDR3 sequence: CASSSLSGRYSYNEQFF. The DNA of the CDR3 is TGTGCCAGCAGTTCACTTAGCGGGAGGTACTCCTACAATGAGCAGTTCTTC.

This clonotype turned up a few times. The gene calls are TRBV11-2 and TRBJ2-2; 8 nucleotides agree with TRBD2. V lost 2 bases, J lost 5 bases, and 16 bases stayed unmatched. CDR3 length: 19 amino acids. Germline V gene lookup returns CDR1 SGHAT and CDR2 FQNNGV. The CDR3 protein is CASSLRQGSGTTGTGELFF. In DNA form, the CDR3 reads TGTGCCAGCAGCTTACGGCAGGGTAGCGGGACGACGGGGACCGGGGAGCTGTTTTTT.

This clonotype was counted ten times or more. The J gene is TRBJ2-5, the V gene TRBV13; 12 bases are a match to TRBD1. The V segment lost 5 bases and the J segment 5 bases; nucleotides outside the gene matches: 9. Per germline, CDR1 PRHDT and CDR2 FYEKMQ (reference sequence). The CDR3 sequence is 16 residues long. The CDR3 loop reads CASSRRGQGARETQYF. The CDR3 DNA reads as TGTGCCAGCAGCCGCCGGGGACAGGGGGCGCGGGAGACCCAGTACTTC.

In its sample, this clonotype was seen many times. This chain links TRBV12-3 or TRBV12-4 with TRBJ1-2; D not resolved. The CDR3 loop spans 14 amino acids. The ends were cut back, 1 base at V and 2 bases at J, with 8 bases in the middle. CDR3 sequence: CASSLGGWNYGYTF. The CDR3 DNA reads TGTGCCAGCAGTTTAGGGGGTTGGAACTATGGCTACACCTTC.

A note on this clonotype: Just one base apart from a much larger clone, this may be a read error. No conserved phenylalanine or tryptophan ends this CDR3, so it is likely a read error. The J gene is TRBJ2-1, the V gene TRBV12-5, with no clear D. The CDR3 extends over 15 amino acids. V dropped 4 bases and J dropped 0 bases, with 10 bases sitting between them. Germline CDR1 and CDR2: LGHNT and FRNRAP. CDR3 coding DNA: TGTGCTAGTGGTTCCTTAAAGAGCTCCTACAATGAGCAGTTCCTC. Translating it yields CASGSLKSSYNEQFL.

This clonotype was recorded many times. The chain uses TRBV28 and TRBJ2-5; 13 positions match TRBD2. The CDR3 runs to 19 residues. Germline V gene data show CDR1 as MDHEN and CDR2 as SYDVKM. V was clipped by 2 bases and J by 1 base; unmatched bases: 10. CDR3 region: CASSLTILAGGLPQETQYF. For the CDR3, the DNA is TGTGCCAGCAGTTTAACGATACTAGCGGGAGGGCTACCCCAAGAGACCCAGTACTTC.

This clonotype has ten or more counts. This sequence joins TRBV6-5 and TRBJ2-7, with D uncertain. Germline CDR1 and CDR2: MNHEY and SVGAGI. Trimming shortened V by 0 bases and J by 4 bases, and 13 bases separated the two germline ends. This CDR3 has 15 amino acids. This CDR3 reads CASSYSLWVAYEQYF. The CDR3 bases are TGTGCCAGCAGTTACTCGTTATGGGTTGCATACGAGCAGTACTTC.

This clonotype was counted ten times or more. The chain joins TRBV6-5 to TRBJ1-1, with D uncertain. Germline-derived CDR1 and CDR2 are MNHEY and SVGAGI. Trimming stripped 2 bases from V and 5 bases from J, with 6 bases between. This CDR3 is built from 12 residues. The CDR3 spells CASSYTQTEAFF. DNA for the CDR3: TGTGCCAGCAGTTACACCCAGACTGAAGCTTTCTTT.